The 18 T cell receptor beta chains reported below all come from one sample, sequenced in a study of OX40 agonist ivuxolimab in advanced cancers. TCRdb's table, derived via immunoSEQ multiplex PCR, lists solely in-frame clones and lacks some. The repertoire holds 20,000 or so clones, 80% to 95% seen once, with around 49% in the top ten. The sequences come from CD4+ or CD8+ T cells sorted from blood, collected in a trial of the OX40 agonist ivuxolimab. Receptor source: an adult with an advanced solid tumor such as melanoma, head and neck, liver or kidney cancer.

The chain links TRBV9 to TRBJ2-3; tentative D call: TRBD2 (5 bases). CDR1 and CDR2 from the germline V gene are SGDLS and YYNGEE. Trimming removed 0 bases from V and 2 bases from J, with 10 bases in between. This CDR3 comprises 15 residues. The chain's CDR3 is CASSVGGSVTDTQYF. In DNA form, the CDR3 reads TGTGCCAGCAGCGTAGGTGGGAGTGTCACAGATACGCAGTATTTT.

V and J are TRBV20-1 and TRBJ2-7; no firm D call. CDR3 length: 10 amino acids. The germline V and J ends were trimmed by 3 bases and 7 bases, with 7 bases remaining between them. Germline V gene lookup returns CDR1 DFQATT and CDR2 SNEGSKA (reference sequence). This CDR3 is CSARYGEQYF. CDR3 nucleotides: TGCAGTGCTAGGTACGGAGAGCAGTACTTC.

The chain is built from TRBV7-9 and TRBJ2-1, with D hard to call. Between the trimmed V and J ends, which lost 2 bases and 5 bases, there was a span of 10 bases. The CDR3 is 14 amino acids. Germline lookup yields CDR1 SEHNR and CDR2 FQNEAQ (reference sequence). CDR3 nucleotides: TGTGCCAGCAGCTTAACAAACCCCGACAATGAGCAGTTCTTC. Translated, it gives CASSLTNPDNEQFF.

The chain recombines TRBV5-4 with TRBJ2-5; weak D call: TRBD1 (5 bases). Germline assignment: CDR1 SGHNT and CDR2 YYREEE (reference sequence). The CDR3 totals 16 residues. Deletions cut 2 bases from V and 5 bases from J, with 19 bases between. In nucleotides, the CDR3 is TGTGCCAGCAGCTTTACCCCAGGGCTATTAGTGGAGACCCAGTACTTC. Protein product: CASSFTPGLLVETQYF.

V and J are TRBV5-4 and TRBJ2-7, with 9 positions matching TRBD1. This CDR3 has 14 amino acids. The trim removed 4 bases at V and 3 bases at J, leaving 5 bases unmatched. Per the germline V gene, CDR1 is SGHNT and CDR2 is YYREEE (reference sequence). The CDR3 DNA reads as TGTGCCAGCAGCACCGGGACAGGGAACTACGAGCAGTACTTC. It codes for CASSTGTGNYEQYF.

This chain uses TRBV5-1 with TRBJ2-5; the match to TRBD1 covers 7 bases. Germline loops: CDR1 SGHRS, CDR2 YFSETQ. The CDR3 has 16 amino acids. V gave up 4 bases and J gave up 1 base; unmatched junction bases: 10. The DNA for the CDR3 is TGCGCCAGCAGCCAAGGACAGGCTCTTGCCCAAGAGACCCAGTACTTC. Protein sequence: CASSQGQALAQETQYF.

The rearrangement uses TRBV29-1 and TRBJ1-2, with D unclear. V lost 0 bases, J lost 4 bases, and 21 bases lay in between. The CDR3 consists of 17 residues. Germline CDR1 and CDR2: SQVTM and ANQGSEA. Written as DNA, the CDR3 is TGCAGCGTTGAAGATCTGGCAGGCCTTTACGGTAGCTATGGCTACACCTTC. It yields the protein CSVEDLAGLYGSYGYTF. The whole variable domain, remainder taken from reference TRBV29-1 and TRBJ1-2, is SAVISQKPSRDICQRGTSLTIQCQVDSQVTMMFWYRQQPGQSLTLIATANQGSEATYESGFVIDKFPISRPNLTFSTLTVSNMSPEDSSIYLCSVEDLAGLYGSYGYTFGSGTRLTVV.

This sequence joins TRBV11-2 and TRBJ2-7, with 8 bases that match TRBD1. Per the germline V gene, CDR1 is SGHAT and CDR2 is FQNNGV. After removal of 5 bases from V and 4 bases from J, the junction contained 7 bases not matched to a gene. The CDR3 runs to 14 residues. The CDR3 nucleotides are TGTGCCAGCAGCCCCCGGGACAGGCTTTACGAGCAGTACTTC. Amino acids: CASSPRDRLYEQYF.

This CDR3 is CASSSSGGQPQHF. CDR3 coding DNA: TGTGCCAGCAGTTCCTCCGGGGGTCAGCCCCAGCATTTT. V and J are TRBV27 and TRBJ1-5; D possibly corresponds to TRBD1 (5 bases). The CDR3 consists of 13 residues. Germline CDR1 is MNHEY and CDR2 is SMNVEV (reference sequence). Between the trimmed V and J ends, which lost 4 bases and 6 bases, there was a span of 10 bases.

The chain links TRBV11-3 to TRBJ2-1, with a possible D match to TRBD1 (5 bases). Trimming pared 0 bases from V and 3 bases from J, leaving 6 bases between. Looked up from germline, CDR1 is SGHNT and CDR2 is YENEEA. This CDR3 region has 14 residues. In DNA form, the CDR3 reads TGTGCCAGCAGCTTAGAGCAGGGCTACAATGAGCAGTTCTTC. It is translated as CASSLEQGYNEQFF.

The chain recombines TRBV28 with TRBJ1-6; 9 bases are a match to TRBD1. Germline V lookup: CDR1 MDHEN, CDR2 SYDVKM. V lost 5 bases to trimming and J lost 9 bases; unmatched junction nucleotides: 11. This CDR3 spans 16 amino acids. DNA for the CDR3: TGTGCCAGCAGTACCCCCCGACAGGGGGAAAGTTCACCCCTCCACTTT. Amino acids: CASSTPRQGESSPLHF.

This clone appeared once. V gene TRBV10-3 combines with J gene TRBJ1-3, with TRBD1 as a possible D gene (5 bases). Per germline, CDR1 ENHRY and CDR2 SYGVKD. The length of the CDR3 is 12 residues. V was clipped by 8 bases and J by 0 bases, with 5 bases between them. DNA for the CDR3: TGTGCCATCGGGGGCTCTGGAAACACCATATATTTT. Its translation is CAIGGSGNTIYF.

The chain employs TRBV7-9 and TRBJ1-1; no firm D call. The CDR3 has 13 residues. Germline V gene sequence: CDR1 SEHNR, CDR2 FQNEAQ (reference sequence). The V end was cut by 5 bases, the J end by 1 base, with 8 bases between. CDR3 amino acids: CASSPVWNTEAFF. The DNA of the CDR3 is TGTGCCAGCAGCCCCGTATGGAACACTGAAGCTTTCTTT.

The chain joins TRBV9 to TRBJ1-1; D not resolved. Germline CDR1 reads SGDLS; CDR2 reads YYNGEE. Trimming shortened V by 4 bases and J by 1 base, and 11 bases separated the two germline ends. The CDR3 covers 14 residues. CDR3 DNA: TGTGCCAGCAGCTTAAAGGACGCGAACACTGAAGCTTTCTTT. Amino acid sequence: CASSLKDANTEAFF.

The genes are TRBV7-9 and TRBJ1-4; D unresolved. In germline, CDR1 is SEHNR, CDR2 FQNEAQ (reference sequence). V lost 4 bases to trimming and J lost 4 bases, with 16 bases between them. The CDR3 covers 16 residues. In DNA, the CDR3 is TGTGCCAGCAGCTCCTACTCGGTCCTGAGTAATGAAAAACTGTTTTTT. Amino acid sequence: CASSSYSVLSNEKLFF.

This sequence joins TRBV14 and TRBJ2-3; perhaps TRBD2 as D (5 bases). Germline V gene sequence: CDR1 SGHDN, CDR2 FVKESK. This CDR3 has 14 residues. V dropped 1 base and J dropped 2 bases, with 7 bases sitting between them. Written as DNA, the CDR3 is TGTGCCAGCAGCCAAGGGGGAGTCACAGATACGCAGTATTTT. It encodes CASSQGGVTDTQYF. Full variable domain (missing parts from reference TRBV14 and TRBJ2-3): EAGVTQFPSHSVIEKGQTVTLRCDPISGHDNLYWYRRVMGKEIKFLLHFVKESKQDESGMPNNRFLAERTGGTYSTLKVQPAELEDSGVYFCASSQGGVTDTQYFGPGTRLTVL.

The V call is TRBV30, the J call TRBJ1-5, with a weak D call TRBD1 (6 bases). The length of the CDR3 is 12 residues. V was pared by 3 bases and J by 6 bases, with 9 bases between. Germline V gives CDR1 GTSNPN, CDR2 SVGIG (reference sequence). CDR3 bases: TGTGCCTGGAGGGAGGGGGTTCAGCCCCAGCATTTT. This encodes CAWREGVQPQHF.

This chain uses TRBV27 with TRBJ2-1, with 9 nucleotides matching TRBD2. The CDR3 has 16 amino acids. V gave up 5 bases and J gave up 1 base; unmatched junction bases: 6. CDR1 MNHEY and CDR2 SMNVEV come from the germline V gene (reference sequence). The chain's CDR3 is CASSAFLAGSYNEQFF. The CDR3 DNA sequence: TGTGCCAGCAGTGCCTTTCTAGCGGGGTCCTACAATGAGCAGTTCTTC.